This T cell receptor beta chain was sequenced during a study of blood T cell repertoires in COVID-19 (TCRdb year 2020). The study in broad terms: The collaborator samples originated in the United States, Italy and Spain and spanned the acute and convalescent phases of COVID-19. Where HLA class I and class II types were available, the types were taken from metadata supplied by the sample provider, not from assay-based typing. Subjects who had been exposed to COVID-19, were actively infected with it, or had recovered from it provided the deeply sampled blood TCRbeta repertoires that made up the dataset. The repertoires were released in a freely available public database intended as a resource for research on the immune response to SARS-CoV-2. Samples were obtained from the ongoing ImmuneRACE study (first 160 participants) and from over 1,000 subjects provided by 6 global collaborators. Nearly every sample came with metadata listing a de-identified subject ID, COVID-19 status, age in years and sex. The material from the prospective study consisted of cDNA or gDNA derived from T cells, B-cell-depleted T cells, or PBMCs. Overall study results and their limits: Clinical and demographic metadata were provided uncurated, with the amount varying by source and participant.

Germline trimming amounts to 6 bases on V and 4 bases on J, with 5 as the count of junction bases outside the gene matches. The CDR3 covers 15 residues, taking in both the cysteine and the phenylalanine. The entry retains the CDR3 DNA only, 45 bases that are in frame from base 1. CDR1 KGHSH and CDR2 LQKENI are derived from the germline V gene. The collaborating institutions used their own protocols to collect whole blood in K2EDTA tubes. Collaborator samples were shipped for TCRbeta analysis as frozen whole blood, isolated PBMCs, or DNA extracted from either sample type. The immunoSEQ Assay, a bias-controlled multiplex PCR, was used to amplify TCRbeta CDR3 regions from genomic DNA. Per the authors' processing: Nucleated cell counts per sample were estimated from amplification of reference gene primers within the assay. Sequence reads were collapsed and filtered to measure the absolute abundance of every unique TCRbeta CDR3 rearrangement. Productive Simpson clonality was computed per sample as the square root of Simpson's diversity index over productive rearrangements. Not all clones reach the TCRdb copy of this immuneACCESS table, which keeps in-frame sequences only. Checked studies attribute under half of the gap to unresolved V genes and leave the rest unexplained. That table furnishes V, J and clone size, whereas the DNA furnished D and trimming. Across this sample there are 80,000 to 95,000 clones, with under 85% seen only once. The top ten constitute around 12% of the sample.

The sample holds one count of this clone. Its antigen remains unidentified. Qualities for individual bases were not recorded, and no much larger clone is one base off. The specimen was peripheral blood. The source is a human donor in a cohort sampled during active COVID-19. The chain uses TRBV18 and TRBJ1-5; the junction holds 11 bases that match TRBD1. For the CDR3, the sequence is CASSGGQGVNQPQHF. The nucleotide sequence reads TGTGCCAGCTCCGGGGGACAGGGGGTGAATCAGCCCCAGCATTTT. Where the CDR3 stops, the reference TRBV18 and TRBJ1-5 genes take over; the full variable domain is NAGVMQNPRHLVRRRGQEARLRCSPMKGHSHVYWYRQLPEEGLKFMVYLQKENIIDESGMPKERFSAEFPKEGPSILRIQQVVRGDSAAYFCASSGGQGVNQPQHFGDGTRLSIL.